This is a list of T cell receptor beta chains from one sample in a study of T cells in Graves' hyperthyroidism and ophthalmopathy. TCRdb re-analysed the multiplex PCR reads in MiXCR, keeping a single row per CDR3 protein. In the table there are hundreds of thousands of distinct CDR3 sequences, roughly 37% of which are singletons. The sequenced material came from blood. The source of these receptors is a man younger than 35 with Graves' hyperthyroidism. Both conserved end residues are part of each CDR3. The D gene is left open where the match is weak. Where a row states a size, it is once, few, many or the class of an expanded clone; other rows omit it.

d_gene,abundance,j_gene,v_gene,CDR3aa,CDR3nt
NA,many,TRBJ1-1,TRBV25-1,CASNSGRGNTEAFF,TGTGCCAGCAACTCCGGTAGGGGGAACACTGAAGCTTTCTTT
TRBD1,NA,TRBJ1-1,TRBV7-9,CASSPGQVAEASF,TGTGCCAGCAGCCCTGGACAGGTTGCCGAAGCTTCCTTT
TRBD1,many,TRBJ1-2,TRBV2,CASTPGGLDYGYTF,TGTGCCAGCACCCCAGGGGGCTTGGACTATGGCTACACCTTC
TRBD1,NA,TRBJ2-7,TRBV4-1,CASSPRQGSTYVQYF,TGCGCCAGCAGCCCCCGACAGGGGAGCACCTACGTGCAGTACTTC
NA,few,TRBJ1-1,TRBV14,CASSQSPGAEAFF,TGTGCCAGCAGCCAGAGCCCCGGGGCTGAAGCTTTCTTT
NA,few,TRBJ2-5,TRBV7-2,CASTHTGETQYF,TGTGCCAGCACCCACACCGGAGAGACCCAGTACTTC
NA,NA,TRBJ2-7,TRBV7-9,CASSSQQGDEQYF,TGTGCCAGCAGCTCCCAACAGGGAGACGAGCAGTACTTC
NA,many,TRBJ2-7,TRBV10-3,CAISESVGYEQYF,TGTGCCATCAGTGAGTCGGTGGGTTACGAGCAGTACTTC
TRBD1,NA,TRBJ1-2,TRBV10-3,CAIRDRGGSYGYTF,TGTGCCATCAGGGACAGGGGGGGAAGCTATGGCTACACCTTC
NA,NA,TRBJ2-3,TRBV15,CATSSFVVQTQYF,TGTGCCACCAGTTCCTTCGTCGTCCAGACGCAGTATTTT
TRBD2,few,TRBJ2-2,TRBV7-2,CASSLGPAGGVGELFF,TGTGCCAGCAGCTTAGGGCCAGCGGGAGGCGTCGGGGAGCTGTTTTTT
NA,NA,TRBJ2-7,TRBV12-3/TRBV12-4,CASSPDSHEQYF,TGTGCCAGCAGTCCGGACAGCCACGAGCAGTACTTC
NA,many,TRBJ1-6,TRBV12-3/TRBV12-4,CASSSYIGSPLHF,TGTGCCAGCAGTTCATATATCGGGTCACCCCTCCACTTT